This T cell receptor (beta chain) was observed in a study of cytomegalovirus exposure and HLA in healthy donors. Study-wide points: Rare TCR sequences predominated, though certain public TCRs were found in many donors. Associated with cytomegalovirus, according to the listing, were around 160 TCR beta chains.

As to this clone: Its antigen is currently unknown.

Primers for the PCR totalled 60 Vbeta and 13 Jbeta. Measured with immunoSEQ multiplex PCR; TCRdb has only the in-frame clones, and not every one. Of about 110,000 clones in the sample, 76% are singletons; the top ten hold more than 6%. This CDR3 region has 17 residues. Trimming cost V 0 bases and J 4 bases; bases outside gene matches: 4. Germline-derived CDR1 and CDR2 are LGHNA and YSLEER. The origin of this receptor is a woman aged 50 to 60 in good health and CMV-seropositive. This sequence joins TRBV4-3 and TRBJ2-1; the match to TRBD2 covers 12 bases. The sample comprised PBMCs. CDR3 sequence reads: CASSQDASGGGYNEQFF. The CDR3 DNA sequence: TGCGCCAGCAGCCAAGATGCTAGCGGGGGGGGATACAATGAGCAGTTCTTC.